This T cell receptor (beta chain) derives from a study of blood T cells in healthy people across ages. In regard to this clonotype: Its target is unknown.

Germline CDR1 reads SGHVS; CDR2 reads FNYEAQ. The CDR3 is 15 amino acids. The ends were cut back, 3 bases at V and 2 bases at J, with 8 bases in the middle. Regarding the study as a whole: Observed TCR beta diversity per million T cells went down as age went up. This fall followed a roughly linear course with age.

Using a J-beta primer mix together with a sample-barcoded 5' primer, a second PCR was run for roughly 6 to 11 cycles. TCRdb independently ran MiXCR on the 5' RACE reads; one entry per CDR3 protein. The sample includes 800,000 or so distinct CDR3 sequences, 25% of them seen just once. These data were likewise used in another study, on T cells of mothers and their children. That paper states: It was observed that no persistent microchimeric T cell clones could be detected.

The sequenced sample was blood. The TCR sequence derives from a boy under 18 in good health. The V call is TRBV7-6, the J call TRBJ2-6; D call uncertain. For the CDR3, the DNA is TGTGCCAGCAGCTTGGAAGAAACTGGGGCCAACGTCCTGACTTTC. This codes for CASSLEETGANVLTF.